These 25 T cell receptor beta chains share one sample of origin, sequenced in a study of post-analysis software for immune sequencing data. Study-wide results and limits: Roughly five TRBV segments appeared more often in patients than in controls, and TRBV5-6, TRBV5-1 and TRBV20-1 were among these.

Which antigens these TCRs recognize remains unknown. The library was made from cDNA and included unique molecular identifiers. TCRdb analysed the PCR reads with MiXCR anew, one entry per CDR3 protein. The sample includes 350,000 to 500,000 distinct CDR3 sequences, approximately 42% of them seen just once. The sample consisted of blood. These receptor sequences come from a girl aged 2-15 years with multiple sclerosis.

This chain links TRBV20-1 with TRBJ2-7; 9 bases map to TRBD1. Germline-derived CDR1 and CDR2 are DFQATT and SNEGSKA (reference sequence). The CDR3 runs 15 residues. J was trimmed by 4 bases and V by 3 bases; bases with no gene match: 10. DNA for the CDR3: TGCAGTGCTAGGAGGGACAGGGCTACAGGGTACGAGCAGTACTTC. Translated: CSARRDRATGYEQYF.

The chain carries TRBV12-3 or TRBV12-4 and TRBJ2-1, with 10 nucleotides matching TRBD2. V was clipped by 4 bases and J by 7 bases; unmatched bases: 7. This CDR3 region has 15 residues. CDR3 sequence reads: CASSYKREGRNEQFF. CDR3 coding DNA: TGTGCCAGCAGTTATAAGCGGGAGGGCCGAAATGAGCAGTTCTTC.

This CDR3 is CSFWLYNEQFF. CDR3 sequence (DNA): TGCAGCTTCTGGCTCTACAATGAGCAGTTCTTC. J is TRBJ2-1 and V is TRBV29-1; D is unresolved. V lost 8 bases, J lost 3 bases, and 8 bases lay in between. There are 11 residues in the CDR3. From germline, CDR1 is SQVTM and CDR2 ANQGSEA.

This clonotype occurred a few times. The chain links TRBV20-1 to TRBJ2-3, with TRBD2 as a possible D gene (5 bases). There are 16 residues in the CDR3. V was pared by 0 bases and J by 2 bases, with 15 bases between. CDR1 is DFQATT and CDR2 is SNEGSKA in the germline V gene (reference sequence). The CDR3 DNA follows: TGCAGTGCTAGAGATCAAGGAGGACCGCTCACAGATACGCAGTATTTT. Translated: CSARDQGGPLTDTQYF.

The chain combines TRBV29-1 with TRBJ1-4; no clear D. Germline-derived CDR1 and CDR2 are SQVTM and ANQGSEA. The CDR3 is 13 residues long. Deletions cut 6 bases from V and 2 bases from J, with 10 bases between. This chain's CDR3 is CSVGGLTNEKLFF. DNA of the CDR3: TGCAGCGTGGGAGGGTTGACTAATGAAAAACTGTTTTTT.

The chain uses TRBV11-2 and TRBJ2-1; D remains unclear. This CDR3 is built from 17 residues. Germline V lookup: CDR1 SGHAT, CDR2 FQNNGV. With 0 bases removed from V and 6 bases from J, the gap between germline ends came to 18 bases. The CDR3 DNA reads TGTGCCAGCAGCTTAGATTGGCCCAGTCGCGGTATCAATGAGCAGTTCTTC. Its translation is CASSLDWPSRGINEQFF.

CDR3 region: CASSLPGGSSGYEQYF. The DNA for the CDR3 is TGTGCCAGCAGTTTACCTGGAGGATCTAGCGGATACGAGCAGTACTTC. This rearrangement joins TRBV28 to TRBJ2-7, with 7 bases identical to TRBD2. The V gene's germline CDR1 is MDHEN and CDR2 SYDVKM. The CDR3 loop spans 16 amino acids. The J segment lost 4 bases and the V segment lost 2 bases, leaving 11 bases of the junction unmatched.

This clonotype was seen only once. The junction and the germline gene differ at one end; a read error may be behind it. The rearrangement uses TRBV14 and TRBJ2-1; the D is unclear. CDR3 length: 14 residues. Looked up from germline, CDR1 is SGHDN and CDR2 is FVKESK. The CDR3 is CASSPELVGDDQFF. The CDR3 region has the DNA TGTGCCAGCAGCCCGGAACTGGTTGGCGATGATCAGTTCTTC.

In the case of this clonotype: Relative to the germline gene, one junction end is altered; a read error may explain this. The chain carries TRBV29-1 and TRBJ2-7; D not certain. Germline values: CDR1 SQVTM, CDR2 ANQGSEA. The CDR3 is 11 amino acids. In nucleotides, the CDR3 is TGCCGCGTCCGGACCGCGTACGAGCAGTACTTC. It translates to CRVRTAYEQYF.

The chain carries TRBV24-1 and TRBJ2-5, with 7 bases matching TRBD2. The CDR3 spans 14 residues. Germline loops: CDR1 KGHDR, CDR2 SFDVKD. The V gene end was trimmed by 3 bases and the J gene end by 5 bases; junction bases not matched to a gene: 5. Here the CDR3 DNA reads TGTGCCACCAGTGATCGGACTAGTGTGGAGACCCAGTACTTC. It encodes CATSDRTSVETQYF.

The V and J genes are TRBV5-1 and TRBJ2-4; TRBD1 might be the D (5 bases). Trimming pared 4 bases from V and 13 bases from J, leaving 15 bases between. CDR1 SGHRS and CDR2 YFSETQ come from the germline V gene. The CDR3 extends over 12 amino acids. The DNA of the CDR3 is TGCGCCAGCAGCCACACGACAGCAGTCCAGTACTTC. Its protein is CASSHTTAVQYF.

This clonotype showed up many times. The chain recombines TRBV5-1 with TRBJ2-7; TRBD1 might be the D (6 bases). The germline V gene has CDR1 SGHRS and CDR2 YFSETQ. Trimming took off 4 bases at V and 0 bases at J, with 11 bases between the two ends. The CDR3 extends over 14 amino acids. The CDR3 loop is CASSGQGSSYEQYF. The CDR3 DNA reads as TGCGCCAGCAGCGGCCAGGGGAGCTCCTACGAGCAGTACTTC.

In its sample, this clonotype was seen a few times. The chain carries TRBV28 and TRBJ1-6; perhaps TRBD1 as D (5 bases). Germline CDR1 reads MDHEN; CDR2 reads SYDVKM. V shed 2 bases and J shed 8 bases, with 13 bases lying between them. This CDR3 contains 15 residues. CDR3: CASSLASRDHSPLHF. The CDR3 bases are TGTGCCAGCAGTTTAGCGTCCAGGGATCATTCACCCCTCCACTTT.

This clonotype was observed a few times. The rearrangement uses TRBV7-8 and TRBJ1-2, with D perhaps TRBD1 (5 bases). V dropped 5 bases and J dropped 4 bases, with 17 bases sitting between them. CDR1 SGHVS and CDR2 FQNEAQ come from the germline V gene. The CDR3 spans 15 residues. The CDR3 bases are TGTGCCAGCAGCATAGGTCGGGGACTGTTCTATGGCTACACCTTC. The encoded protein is CASSIGRGLFYGYTF.

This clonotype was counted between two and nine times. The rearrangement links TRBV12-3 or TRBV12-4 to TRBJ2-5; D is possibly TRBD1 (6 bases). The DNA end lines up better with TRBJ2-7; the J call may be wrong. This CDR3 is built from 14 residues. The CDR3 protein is CASRPQQGPHEQYF. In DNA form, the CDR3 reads TGTGCCAGCAGGCCGCAACAGGGTCCCCACGAGCAGTACTTC.

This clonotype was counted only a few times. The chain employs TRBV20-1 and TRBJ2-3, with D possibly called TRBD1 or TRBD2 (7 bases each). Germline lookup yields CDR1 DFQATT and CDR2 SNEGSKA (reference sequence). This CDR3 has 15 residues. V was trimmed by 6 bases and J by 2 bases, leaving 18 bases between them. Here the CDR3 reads CSASGTEASTDTQYF. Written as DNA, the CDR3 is TGCAGTGCCAGCGGGACAGAGGCGTCCACAGATACGCAGTATTTT.

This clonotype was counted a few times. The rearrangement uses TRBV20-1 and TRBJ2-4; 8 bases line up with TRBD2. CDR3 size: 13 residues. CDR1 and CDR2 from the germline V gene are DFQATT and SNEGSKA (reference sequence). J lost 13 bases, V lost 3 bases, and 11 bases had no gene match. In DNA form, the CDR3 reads TGCAGTGCTAGCAAAGCGGGAGCAAGGGAGCAGTACTTC. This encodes CSASKAGAREQYF.

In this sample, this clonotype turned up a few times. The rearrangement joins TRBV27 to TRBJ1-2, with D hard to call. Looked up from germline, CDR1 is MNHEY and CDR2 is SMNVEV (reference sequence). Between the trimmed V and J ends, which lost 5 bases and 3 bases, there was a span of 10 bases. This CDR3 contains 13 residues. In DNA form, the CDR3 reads TGTGCCAGCAGTCGTAGGGAGGACTATGGCTACACCTTC. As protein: CASSRREDYGYTF.

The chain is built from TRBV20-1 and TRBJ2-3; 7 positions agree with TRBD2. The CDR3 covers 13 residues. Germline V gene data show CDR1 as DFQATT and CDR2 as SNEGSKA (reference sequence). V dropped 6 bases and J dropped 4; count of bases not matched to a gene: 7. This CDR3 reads CSARTRFSDTQYF. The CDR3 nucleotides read TGCAGTGCCCGGACTAGGTTCTCAGATACGCAGTATTTT.

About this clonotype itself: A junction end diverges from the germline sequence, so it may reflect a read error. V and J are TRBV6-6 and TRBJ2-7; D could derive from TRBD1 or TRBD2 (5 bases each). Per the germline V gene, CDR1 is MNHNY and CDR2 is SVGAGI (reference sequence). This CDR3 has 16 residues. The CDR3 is CASSYSVSPEGNERYF. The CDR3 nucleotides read TGTGCCAGCAGTTACTCGGTCTCACCTGAGGGGAACGAGCGGTACTTC.

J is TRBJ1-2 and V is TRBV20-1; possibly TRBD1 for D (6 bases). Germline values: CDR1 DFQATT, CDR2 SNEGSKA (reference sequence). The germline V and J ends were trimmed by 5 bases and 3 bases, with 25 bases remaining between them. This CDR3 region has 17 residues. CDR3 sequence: CSAPRPLQGGEDYGYTF. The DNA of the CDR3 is TGCAGTGCTCCACGACCGCTACAGGGAGGAGAGGACTATGGCTACACCTTC.

CDR3 sequence (DNA): TGTGCTAGTGGTTTGGTATCCGACGAAGTCCGATTTGTAGGCTACACCTTC. Translating it yields CASGLVSDEVRFVGYTF. The J gene is TRBJ1-2, the V gene TRBV12-5; D is uncertain. Germline lookup yields CDR1 LGHNT and CDR2 FRNRAP. The V gene lost 0 bases and the J gene lost 8 bases, with 22 bases spanning the gap. This CDR3 is built from 17 residues.

The CDR3 DNA follows: TGTGCCATCAGTGAGTCTGTCGGAAACATTCAGTACTTC. This sequence encodes CAISESVGNIQYF. The V gene is TRBV10-3, the J gene TRBJ2-4, with D uncertain. Trimming stripped 0 bases from V and 6 bases from J, with 6 bases between. CDR1 is ENHRY and CDR2 is SYGVKD in the germline V gene. The CDR3 has 13 amino acids.

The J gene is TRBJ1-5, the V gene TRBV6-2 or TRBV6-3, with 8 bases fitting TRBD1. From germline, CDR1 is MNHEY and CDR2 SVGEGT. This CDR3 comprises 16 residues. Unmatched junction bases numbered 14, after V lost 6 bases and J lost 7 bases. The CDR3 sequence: CASSHHLRTGLQPQHF. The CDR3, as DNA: TGTGCCAGCAGCCATCATCTAAGGACAGGGCTCCAGCCCCAGCATTTT.

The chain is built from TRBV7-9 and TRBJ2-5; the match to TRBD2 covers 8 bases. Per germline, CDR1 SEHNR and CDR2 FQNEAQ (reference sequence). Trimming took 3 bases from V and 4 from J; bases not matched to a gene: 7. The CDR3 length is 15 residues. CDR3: CASSFSGLVSETQYF. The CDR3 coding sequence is TGTGCCAGCAGCTTCTCGGGACTAGTATCAGAGACCCAGTACTTC.